This T cell receptor beta chain was documented in a study of cytomegalovirus exposure and HLA in healthy donors. Overall study findings and caveats: Sequencing likely produced, as an artifact, a cluster of highly shared sequence variants. Beyond CMV serostatus, there was no information to go on about immune exposure. Usually a TCR sequence was rare, but some public TCRs were found in many donors.

Looked up from germline, CDR1 is LGHNA and CDR2 is YNFKEQ. This CDR3 contains 15 residues. V was trimmed by 4 bases and J by 0 bases, leaving 10 bases between them. PCR primers comprised 60 Vbeta and 13 Jbeta primers. Here immunoSEQ multiplex PCR was the method, and the copy in TCRdb shows in-frame clones only, minus some. The sample lists some 180,000 clones, 70% to 80% occurring once. Comments on this clone: The antigen is unknown.

Sequences were obtained from PBMCs. The TCR was taken from a man younger than 30 in good health and CMV-seronegative. J is TRBJ1-3 and V is TRBV4-2; D unclear. This CDR3 reads CASSPLEISGNTIYF. DNA for the CDR3: TGTGCCAGCAGCCCCCTCGAGATCTCTGGAAACACCATATATTTT.